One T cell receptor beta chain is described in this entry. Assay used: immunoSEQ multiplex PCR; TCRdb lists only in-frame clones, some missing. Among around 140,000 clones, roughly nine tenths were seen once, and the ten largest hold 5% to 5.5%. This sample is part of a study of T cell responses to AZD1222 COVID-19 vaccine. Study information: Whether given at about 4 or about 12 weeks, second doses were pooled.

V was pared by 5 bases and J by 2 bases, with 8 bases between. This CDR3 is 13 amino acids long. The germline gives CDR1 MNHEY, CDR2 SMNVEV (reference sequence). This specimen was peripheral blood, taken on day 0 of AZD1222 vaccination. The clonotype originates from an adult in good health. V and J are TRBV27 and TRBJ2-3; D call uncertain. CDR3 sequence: CASSPVHTDTQYF. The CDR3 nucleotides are TGTGCCAGCAGTCCCGTCCACACAGATACGCAGTATTTT.